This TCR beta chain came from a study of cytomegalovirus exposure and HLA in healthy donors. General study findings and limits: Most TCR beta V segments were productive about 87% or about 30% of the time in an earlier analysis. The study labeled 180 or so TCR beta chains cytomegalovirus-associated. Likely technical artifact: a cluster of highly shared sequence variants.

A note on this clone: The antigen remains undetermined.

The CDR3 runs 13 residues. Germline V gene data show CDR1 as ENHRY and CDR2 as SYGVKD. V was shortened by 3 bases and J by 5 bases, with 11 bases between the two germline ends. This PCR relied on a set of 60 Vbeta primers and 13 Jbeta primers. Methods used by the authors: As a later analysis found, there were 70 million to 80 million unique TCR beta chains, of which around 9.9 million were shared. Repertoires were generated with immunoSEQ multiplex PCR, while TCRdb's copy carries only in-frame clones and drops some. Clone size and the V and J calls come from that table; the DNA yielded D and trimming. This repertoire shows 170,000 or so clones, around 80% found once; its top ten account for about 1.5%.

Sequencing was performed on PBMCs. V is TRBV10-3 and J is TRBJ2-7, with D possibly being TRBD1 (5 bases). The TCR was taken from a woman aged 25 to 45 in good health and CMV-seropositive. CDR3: CAISDRVLDEQYF. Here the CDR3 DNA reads TGTGCCATCAGTGACAGGGTGCTGGACGAGCAGTACTTC.